Each of the 13 T cell receptor beta chains below was sequenced from the same sample in a study of metastatic and nonmetastatic thyroid tumors. Each patient went into thyroid surgery without having received any treatment. TCRdb redid the clone calls on the PCR reads using MiXCR. The data contain 20,000 or so clones, 11% of them singletons. The sequenced material came from blood. Receptors originate from a female donor with papillary thyroid cancer or a benign thyroid nodule (not recorded which). Some clones in this sample may be carry-over from other donors' samples.

This clone was seen at least ten times. The chain carries TRBV27 and TRBJ2-2; D call uncertain. Germline CDR1 and CDR2: MNHEY and SMNVEV (reference sequence). This CDR3 region has 13 residues. V was trimmed by 0 bases and J by 8 bases, leaving 7 bases between them. CDR3 DNA: TGTGCCAGCAGTTTATCCCCCATAGGGGAGCTGTTTTTT. As protein: CASSLSPIGELFF.

This clone was detected many times. This chain joins TRBV5-1 and TRBJ1-2; tentative D call: TRBD1 (5 bases). CDR3 length: 20 residues. V lost 4 bases and J 3 bases, leaving 31 bases between the germline ends. Germline loops: CDR1 SGHRS, CDR2 YFSETQ. In nucleotides, the CDR3 is TGCGCCAGCAGCGCCCGGGGGGGAGCTATTGGTACAGTACCTTACTATGGCTACACCTTC. Protein: CASSARGGAIGTVPYYGYTF.

The table lists this clone with many counts. The chain is built from TRBV7-6 and TRBJ2-5; 9 nucleotides match TRBD2. The CDR3 is 16 residues long. J gave up 5 bases and V 5 bases, and 12 bases lay outside the gene matches. The germline gives CDR1 SGHVS, CDR2 FNYEAQ. The CDR3 DNA follows: TGTGCCAGCAGCCTTAGCGGGAGCCTTTCCGGCGAGACCCAGTACTTC. Translated: CASSLSGSLSGETQYF.

This clone was detected many times. The rearrangement links TRBV28 to TRBJ2-7; a weak D match, TRBD2 (6 bases). V lost 2 bases and J 1 base, leaving 12 bases between the germline ends. CDR1 MDHEN and CDR2 SYDVKM come from the germline V gene. This CDR3 region has 15 residues. CDR3 region: CASSLQEAGSYEQYF. CDR3 sequence (DNA): TGTGCCAGCAGTTTACAGGAAGCGGGTTCCTACGAGCAGTACTTC.

This clone was detected only a few times. The gene calls are TRBV7-9 and TRBJ1-1; D remains ambiguous. This CDR3 has 14 amino acids. The germline V and J ends were trimmed by 1 base and 0 bases, with 6 bases remaining between them. CDR1 is SEHNR, CDR2 FQNEAQ, per germline (reference sequence). CDR3 nucleotide sequence: TGTGCCAGCAGCTTAGGGCATTTGAACACTGAAGCTTTCTTT. Protein: CASSLGHLNTEAFF. Complete variable domain (other parts from reference TRBV7-9 and TRBJ1-1): DTGVSQNPRHKITKRGQNVTFRCDPISEHNRLYWYRQTLGQGPEFLTYFQNEAQLEKSRLLSDRFSAERPKGSFSTLEIQRTEQGDSAMYLCASSLGHLNTEAFFGQGTRLTVV.

The table lists this clone with many counts. V gene TRBV6-1 combines with J gene TRBJ2-1; 8 bases agree with TRBD2. This CDR3 comprises 15 residues. Per the germline V gene, CDR1 is MNHNS and CDR2 is SASEGT. V shed 7 bases and J 6 bases; nucleotides not matched to a gene: 11. CDR3 amino acids: CASTVLAALGNEQFF. CDR3 bases: TGTGCCAGCACCGTACTAGCGGCCTTAGGCAATGAGCAGTTCTTC.

In its sample, this clone was seen many times. The CDR3: CASRAGQENTEAFF. CDR3 in DNA: TGTGCCAGCAGGGCCGGACAGGAGAACACTGAAGCTTTCTTT. The rearrangement links TRBV6-1 to TRBJ1-1; 7 bases fit TRBD1. There are 14 residues in the CDR3. Looked up from germline, CDR1 is MNHNS and CDR2 is SASEGT. V lost 6 bases to trimming and J lost 1 base; unmatched junction nucleotides: 5.

This clone was detected ten times or more. V gene TRBV3-1 combines with J gene TRBJ1-1; 10 positions agree with TRBD1. The CDR3 totals 16 residues. The germline CDR1 and CDR2 sequences are LGHDT and YNNKEL (reference sequence). J gave up 6 bases and V 6 bases, and 13 bases lay outside the gene matches. The CDR3 region has the DNA TGTGCCAGCAGGGGACGGGACAGGGGTGGAACGGCTGAAGCTTTCTTT. Translation: CASRGRDRGGTAEAFF. The full variable domain, its missing parts supplied by reference TRBV3-1 and TRBJ1-1, is DTAVSQTPKYLVTQMGNDKSIKCEQNLGHDTMYWYKQDSKKFLKIMFSYNNKELIINETVPNRFSPKSPDKAHLNLHINSLELGDSAVYFCASRGRDRGGTAEAFFGQGTRLTVV.

This clone rates as medium-sized. This chain connects TRBV27 to TRBJ2-7; 13 nucleotides align to TRBD2. The germline V gene has CDR1 MNHEY and CDR2 SMNVEV (reference sequence). Trimming removed 6 bases from V and 6 bases from J; junction bases left unmatched: 8. The CDR3 is 15 residues long. The CDR3 DNA follows: TGTGCCAGCAGCCGACTAGCGGGAGGCCCAGGCGAGCAGTACTTC. Its translation: CASSRLAGGPGEQYF.

Judged by abundance, this clone is medium-sized. The CDR3 DNA follows: TGTGCCAGCAGTTTAGGGCGGGGGCTCACAGATACGCAGTATTTT. It translates to CASSLGRGLTDTQYF. The genes are TRBV27 and TRBJ2-3; TRBD2 might be the D (7 bases). Germline loops: CDR1 MNHEY, CDR2 SMNVEV (reference sequence). The CDR3 spans 15 residues. The V end was cut by 2 bases, the J end by 2 bases, with 11 bases between.

This clone is labeled medium-sized. The V call is TRBV28, the J call TRBJ2-5; D perhaps matches TRBD2 (6 bases). Germline CDR1 reads MDHEN; CDR2 reads SYDVKM. The V end was cut by 4 bases, the J end by 2 bases, with 20 bases between. The CDR3 covers 17 residues. The DNA for the CDR3 is TGTGCCAGCAGTTCAAACTGGGGGGTTCCCCCACAAGAGACCCAGTACTTC. Translated, it gives CASSSNWGVPPQETQYF.

The chain uses TRBV4-2 and TRBJ2-3, with 7 bases matching TRBD1. With 5 bases clipped from V and 4 bases from J, the junction kept 12 bases outside the gene matches. Germline CDR1 is LGHNA and CDR2 is YNFKEQ. This CDR3 contains 16 residues. CDR3 sequence (DNA): TGTGCCAGCAGCAGGGGGCGGGCCCTCAATGCAGATACGCAGTATTTT. Protein product: CASSRGRALNADTQYF.

This clone occurred a few times. A much larger clone sits a single nucleotide away, making a read error possible. The chain recombines TRBV5-5 with TRBJ1-5; D remains unclear. Germline CDR1 reads SGHKS; CDR2 reads YYEKEE (reference sequence). CDR3 length: 18 residues. CDR3 coding DNA: TGTGCCAGCAGCTTGGTGGTGACATTGAGCTTCGGGTATCAGCCCCATCATTTT. Encoded protein: CASSLVVTLSFGYQPHHF.